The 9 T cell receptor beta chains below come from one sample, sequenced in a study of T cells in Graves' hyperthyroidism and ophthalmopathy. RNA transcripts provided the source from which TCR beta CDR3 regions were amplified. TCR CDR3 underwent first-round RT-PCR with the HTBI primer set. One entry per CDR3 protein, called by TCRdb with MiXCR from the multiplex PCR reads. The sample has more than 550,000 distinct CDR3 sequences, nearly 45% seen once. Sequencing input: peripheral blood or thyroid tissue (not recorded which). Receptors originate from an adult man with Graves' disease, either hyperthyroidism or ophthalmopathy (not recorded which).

As DNA, the CDR3 is TGTGCCAGCAATCGACAGGGGGCCAACGTCCTGACTTTC. This codes for CASNRQGANVLTF. The chain links TRBV2 to TRBJ2-6; D might be TRBD1 (5 bases). CDR1 is SNHLY, CDR2 FYNNEI, per germline. The CDR3 spans 13 residues. The V end lost 7 bases, the J end lost 4 bases, and 8 bases lay between the germline ends.

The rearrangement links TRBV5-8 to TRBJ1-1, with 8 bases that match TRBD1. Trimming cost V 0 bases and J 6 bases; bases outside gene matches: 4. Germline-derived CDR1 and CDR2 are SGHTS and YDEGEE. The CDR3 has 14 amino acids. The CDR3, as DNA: TGTGCCAGCAGCTTGGTGGACAGGGAGGCTGAAGCTTTCTTT. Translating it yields CASSLVDREAEAFF.

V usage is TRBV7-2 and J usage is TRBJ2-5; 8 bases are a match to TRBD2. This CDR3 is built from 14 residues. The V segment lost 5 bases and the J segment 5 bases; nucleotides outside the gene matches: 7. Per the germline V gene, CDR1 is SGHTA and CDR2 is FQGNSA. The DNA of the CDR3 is TGTGCCAGCAGCCCGGGGACTAGTCCCGAGACCCAGTACTTC. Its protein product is CASSPGTSPETQYF.

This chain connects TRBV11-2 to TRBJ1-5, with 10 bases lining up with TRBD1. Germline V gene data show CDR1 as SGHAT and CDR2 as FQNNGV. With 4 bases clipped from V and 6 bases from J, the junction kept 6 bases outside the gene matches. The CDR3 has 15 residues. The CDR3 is CASSSTRDRGQPQHF. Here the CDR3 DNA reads TGTGCCAGCAGCTCGACCCGGGACAGGGGTCAGCCCCAGCATTTT.

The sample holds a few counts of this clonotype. The CDR3 DNA reads as TGCGCCAGCAGCTTGGCGGGACAGGAAGAGACCCAGTACTTC. It codes for CASSLAGQEETQYF. The chain combines TRBV5-1 with TRBJ2-5; 8 bases fit TRBD1. The germline CDR1 and CDR2 sequences are SGHRS and YFSETQ. This CDR3 comprises 14 residues. V dropped 0 bases and J dropped 3; count of bases not matched to a gene: 1.

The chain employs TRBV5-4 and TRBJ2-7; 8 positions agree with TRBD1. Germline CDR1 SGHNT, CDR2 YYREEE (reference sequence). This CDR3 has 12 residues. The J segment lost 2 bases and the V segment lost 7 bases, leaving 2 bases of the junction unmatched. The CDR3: CASDRGTYEQYF. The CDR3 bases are TGTGCCAGCGACAGGGGTACCTACGAGCAGTACTTC.

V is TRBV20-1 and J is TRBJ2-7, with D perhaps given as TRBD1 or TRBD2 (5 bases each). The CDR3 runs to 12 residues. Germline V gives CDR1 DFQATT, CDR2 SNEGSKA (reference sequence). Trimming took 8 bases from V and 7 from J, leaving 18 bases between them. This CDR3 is CSIGTGAREQYF. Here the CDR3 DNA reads TGCAGTATAGGGACCGGGGCTCGGGAGCAGTACTTC.

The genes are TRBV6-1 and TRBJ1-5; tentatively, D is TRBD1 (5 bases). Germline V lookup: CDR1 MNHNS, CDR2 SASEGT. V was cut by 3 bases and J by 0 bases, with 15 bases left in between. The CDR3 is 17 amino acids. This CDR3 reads CASSDQGVRISNQPQHF. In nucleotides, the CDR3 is TGTGCCAGCAGTGACCAGGGCGTTCGTATTAGCAATCAGCCCCAGCATTTT.

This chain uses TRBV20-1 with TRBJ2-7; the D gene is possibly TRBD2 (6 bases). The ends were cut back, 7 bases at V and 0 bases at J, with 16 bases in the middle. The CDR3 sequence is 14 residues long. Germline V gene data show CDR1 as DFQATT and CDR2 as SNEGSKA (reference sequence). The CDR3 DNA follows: TGCAGTGTCCACCCAGGCGGGGACTCCTACGAGCAGTACTTC. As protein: CSVHPGGDSYEQYF.